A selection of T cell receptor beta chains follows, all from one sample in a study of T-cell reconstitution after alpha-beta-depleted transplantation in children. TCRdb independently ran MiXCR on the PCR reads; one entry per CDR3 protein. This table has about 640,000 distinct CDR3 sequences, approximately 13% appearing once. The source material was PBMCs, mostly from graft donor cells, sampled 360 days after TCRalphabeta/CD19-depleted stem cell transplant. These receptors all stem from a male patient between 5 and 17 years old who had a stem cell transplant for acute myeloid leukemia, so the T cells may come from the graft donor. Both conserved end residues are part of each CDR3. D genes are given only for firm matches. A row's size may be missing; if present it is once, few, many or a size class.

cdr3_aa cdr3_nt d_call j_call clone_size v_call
CASSFTGVGEQYF TGTGCCAGCAGCTTTACAGGGGTTGGCGAGCAGTACTTC TRBD1 TRBJ2-7 NA TRBV27
CASSQWGPLSGETQYF TGTGCCAGCAGCCAATGGGGGCCTTTGTCAGGGGAGACCCAGTACTTC NA TRBJ2-5 NA TRBV14
CASSRFLYTAGDEQYF TGCGCCAGCAGCCGGTTTTTGTATACCGCCGGGGACGAGCAGTACTTC NA TRBJ2-7 few TRBV5-1
CASSLGLAATGELFF TGCGCCAGCAGTCTTGGACTAGCGGCCACCGGGGAGCTGTTTTTT TRBD2 TRBJ2-2 NA TRBV4-3
CASSLGLTETQYF TGTGCCAGCAGTTTGGGACTTACAGAGACCCAGTACTTC NA TRBJ2-5 NA TRBV27
CASSHLLNTEAFF TGTGCCAGCAGCCATCTCCTGAACACTGAAGCTTTCTTT NA TRBJ1-1 few TRBV28
CASTLRRTSGHQGYEQYF TGTGCCAGCACTCTCAGAAGGACTAGCGGCCACCAAGGCTACGAGCAGTACTTC TRBD2 TRBJ2-7 many TRBV6-1
CASSLSSGPSYEQYF TGTGCCAGCAGCTTATCTAGCGGGCCGTCCTACGAGCAGTACTTC TRBD2 TRBJ2-7 NA TRBV7-2
CASSLRAWYEQYF TGTGCCAGCAGTTTGCGGGCCTGGTACGAGCAGTACTTC NA TRBJ2-7 NA TRBV28
CSAKRGTLGPYEQYF TGCAGTGCTAAAAGGGGGACCCTAGGCCCCTACGAGCAGTACTTC NA TRBJ2-7 few TRBV20-1
CASSAVGTGSEQFF TGTGCCAGCAGTGCGGTTGGGACAGGGAGTGAGCAGTTCTTC TRBD1 TRBJ2-1 few TRBV25-1
CSVEGLGGKFF TGCAGCGTTGAAGGATTAGGGGGAAAGTTCTTC NA TRBJ2-1 few TRBV29-1
CASSLAETLFGEQFF TGCGCCAGCAGCTTGGCCGAGACCCTATTCGGTGAGCAGTTCTTC NA TRBJ2-1 NA TRBV5-1
CASSRTGNYGYTF TGTGCCAGCAGTCGGACAGGGAACTATGGCTACACCTTC TRBD1 TRBJ1-2 many TRBV6-2/TRBV6-3
CASSFSRDRGRIAEAFF TGTGCCAGCAGCTTTTCCCGGGACAGGGGGCGAATTGCTGAAGCTTTCTTT TRBD1 TRBJ1-1 NA TRBV7-9
CASSLSGTGTDTQYF TGTGCCAGCTCATTAAGCGGGACGGGTACAGATACGCAGTATTTT TRBD2 TRBJ2-3 few TRBV6-2/TRBV6-3
CASSDAGGPFYNEQFF TGTGCCAGCAGCGACGCGGGAGGGCCTTTCTACAATGAGCAGTTCTTC TRBD2 TRBJ2-1 many TRBV28
CSAPRYRGAYNEQFF TGCAGTGCTCCCCGTTACCGGGGGGCTTACAATGAGCAGTTCTTC NA TRBJ2-1 NA TRBV20-1
CASSFEVRETQYF TGCGCCAGCAGCTTCGAGGTGCGGGAGACCCAGTACTTC NA TRBJ2-5 few TRBV5-1
CSVEPGRTGELFF TGCAGCGTTGAACCAGGACGGACCGGGGAGCTGTTTTTT NA TRBJ2-2 NA TRBV29-1
CASSQDGTSGRIDLYNEQFF TGCGCCAGCAGCCAAGATGGGACTAGCGGGAGAATAGACCTTTACAATGAGCAGTTCTTC TRBD2 TRBJ2-1 NA TRBV4-3
CASSPRAGVYEQYF TGTGCCAGCAGCCCCCGAGCGGGAGTCTACGAGCAGTACTTC TRBD2 TRBJ2-7 few TRBV11-2
CASSLKGQGGTDTQYF TGTGCCAGCAGCTTAAAAGGACAGGGAGGAACAGATACGCAGTATTTT TRBD1 TRBJ2-3 few TRBV7-3
CASSFERGEFTDTQYF TGCGCCAGCAGCTTTGAGCGGGGAGAGTTCACAGATACGCAGTATTTT TRBD2 TRBJ2-3 many TRBV5-1
CSARGGLQYQETQYF TGCAGTGCTAGGGGGGGACTACAGTACCAAGAGACCCAGTACTTC TRBD2 TRBJ2-5 few TRBV20-1
CASSYFPNRGWTGELFF TGTGCCAGCAGTTACTTCCCGAACAGGGGTTGGACCGGGGAGCTGTTTTTT TRBD1 TRBJ2-2 NA TRBV6-5
CASSYPGSTPHEQFF TGTGCCAGCAGTTATCCCGGGTCGACACCACATGAGCAGTTCTTC NA TRBJ2-1 NA TRBV6-2/TRBV6-3
CSVLREGPSYEQYF TGCAGCGTTCTCCGGGAGGGCCCATCCTACGAGCAGTACTTC TRBD2 TRBJ2-7 NA TRBV29-1
CASSFGASGRSSYNEQFF TGTGCCAGCAGTTTTGGCGCTAGCGGGAGGAGCTCCTACAATGAGCAGTTCTTC TRBD2 TRBJ2-1 many TRBV12-3/TRBV12-4
CASSQSWAISYEQYF TGTGCCAGCAGCCAATCATGGGCCATCTCCTACGAGCAGTACTTC NA TRBJ2-7 many TRBV3-1
CASSHRLYNGEQFF TGTGCCAGCAGCCACCGGTTGTACAACGGTGAGCAGTTCTTC NA TRBJ2-1 many TRBV3-1
CASSSLGALSYEQYF TGTGCCAGCAGCTCGTTGGGGGCCCTCTCCTACGAGCAGTACTTC NA TRBJ2-7 once TRBV7-2
CASSLGPYRNTEAFF TGCGCCAGCAGCTTGGGCCCTTACCGGAACACTGAAGCTTTCTTT NA TRBJ1-1 NA TRBV5-1
CASSLAQDRVLGEQYF TGTGCCAGCAGCTTAGCGCAGGACAGGGTCCTAGGAGAGCAGTACTTC TRBD1 TRBJ2-7 many TRBV7-6
CASSPQRTAISYEQYF TGTGCCAGCTCACCACAAAGGACAGCCATTAGCTACGAGCAGTACTTC NA TRBJ2-7 NA TRBV18
CASSRIQISDEQFF TGTGCCAGCAGCCGAATCCAAATTTCCGATGAGCAGTTCTTC NA TRBJ2-1 NA TRBV7-6
CASRDSTSYEQYF TGTGCCAGCAGGGACTCAACCTCCTACGAGCAGTACTTC NA TRBJ2-7 few TRBV6-2/TRBV6-3
CASSQDGTGGSPLHF TGTGCCAGCAGCCAAGATGGTACAGGGGGCTCACCCCTCCACTTT TRBD1 TRBJ1-6 few TRBV3-1
CASSFRASGTTSSYEQYF TGTGCCAGCAGCTTCAGGGCTAGCGGGACGACGAGCTCCTACGAGCAGTACTTC TRBD2 TRBJ2-7 NA TRBV7-2
CASSVAGSGGELFF TGTGCCAGCAGCGTAGCCGGGTCGGGCGGGGAGCTGTTTTTT NA TRBJ2-2 NA TRBV9
CASSQAWSKDLGPYEQYF TGCGCCAGCAGCCAAGCGTGGTCTAAGGACTTAGGCCCCTACGAGCAGTACTTC NA TRBJ2-7 NA TRBV4-3
CASYPGLPTNEQFF TGTGCCAGCTACCCAGGTCTTCCGACCAATGAGCAGTTCTTC NA TRBJ2-1 many TRBV7-9
CARSAPNTGSGELFF TGTGCCAGGAGCGCACCCAACACAGGGTCCGGGGAGCTGTTTTTT NA TRBJ2-2 NA TRBV7-2
CASSPWTETGELFF TGTGCCAGCTCACCATGGACGGAGACCGGGGAGCTGTTTTTT NA TRBJ2-2 many TRBV18
CASSYPPFSGSYNEQFF TGTGCCAGCAGTTACCCCCCTTTTAGCGGCTCCTACAATGAGCAGTTCTTC NA TRBJ2-1 NA TRBV6-5
CASSLGFPRTGELFF TGTGCCAGCAGCTTAGGCTTCCCTAGGACCGGGGAGCTGTTTTTT NA TRBJ2-2 many TRBV7-2
CASSQDRLAGGPDTQYF TGCGCCAGCAGCCAAGATAGACTAGCGGGAGGGCCAGATACGCAGTATTTT TRBD2 TRBJ2-3 many TRBV4-3
CASSLSTRAGELFF TGTGCCAGCAGCTTATCAACTCGGGCCGGGGAGCTGTTTTTT NA TRBJ2-2 NA TRBV5-5
CASSSLAGWVEQFF TGTGCCAGCAGTTCACTAGCGGGATGGGTTGAGCAGTTCTTC TRBD2 TRBJ2-1 NA TRBV28
CASSLSGRPHEQYF TGCGCCAGCAGCTTAAGCGGGAGACCCCACGAGCAGTACTTC TRBD2 TRBJ2-7 NA TRBV5-1
CASRLLAGDWSYEQYF TGTGCCAGCAGATTACTAGCGGGAGACTGGTCCTACGAGCAGTACTTC NA TRBJ2-7 few TRBV21-1
CASSQWRAGADEQYF TGTGCCAGCAGCCAATGGCGGGCAGGGGCCGACGAGCAGTACTTC NA TRBJ2-7 NA TRBV4-2